Presented here are 18 T cell receptor beta chains from one specimen sequenced in a study of esophageal squamous cell carcinoma under preoperative chemotherapy. Noted time point: after preoperative PTX-NDP chemotherapy. TCRdb reanalysed the PCR reads using MiXCR and keeps one entry per CDR3 protein. The data hold 1,300 or so distinct CDR3 sequences, with 29% observed a single time. Sampling was done from a patient given preoperative chemotherapy. The receptors here all came from a human donor with esophageal squamous cell carcinoma. The donor label of this sample is uncertain.

By sample share, this clonotype is large (0.1 to 1%). The chain joins TRBV6-5 to TRBJ2-5; the match to TRBD2 covers 11 bases. Germline CDR1 MNHEY, CDR2 SVGAGI. V trimming: 4 bases; J trimming: 2 bases; junction bases outside the gene matches: 3. This CDR3 contains 15 residues. The CDR3 DNA sequence: TGTGCCAGCAGTTTACTAGCGGGAGAGCAAGAGACCCAGTACTTC. Its translation is CASSLLAGEQETQYF.

About this clonotype itself: One end of the junction fails to match germline, which may point to a read error. The V gene is TRBV6-1, the J gene TRBJ2-7, with 8 bases aligning to TRBD1. CDR3 length equals 14 residues. Germline assignment: CDR1 MNHNS and CDR2 SASEGT. The CDR3 region is CASSEQGAAYERYF. The CDR3 DNA sequence: TGTGCCAGCAGTGAACAGGGGGCGGCCTACGAGCGGTACTTC.

This clonotype is medium-sized (0.01 to 0.1%) in the sample. This rearrangement joins TRBV7-8 to TRBJ2-3; D might be TRBD2 (6 bases). This CDR3 is built from 14 residues. Germline V gives CDR1 SGHVS, CDR2 FQNEAQ. V was cut by 3 bases and J by 4 bases, with 11 bases left in between. The CDR3 DNA follows: TGTGCCAGCAGCTTCCGGGAGAGCGCAGATACGCAGTATTTT. Its protein is CASSFRESADTQYF.

The J gene is TRBJ1-2, the V gene TRBV30; D might be TRBD1 (6 bases). Germline CDR1 and CDR2: GTSNPN and SVGIG (reference sequence). The CDR3 has 13 amino acids. Trimming pared 0 bases from V and 8 bases from J, leaving 13 bases between. In DNA form, the CDR3 reads TGTGCCTGGAGTGTACAGGAGGGGGTCGGCTACACCTTC. The encoded protein is CAWSVQEGVGYTF.

The rearrangement uses TRBV6-5 and TRBJ1-1, with D possibly TRBD2 on 6 matching bases. The DNA end is a closer match to TRBJ2-2, so the J assignment may be wrong. Germline V gene data show CDR1 as MNHEY and CDR2 as SVGAGI. The CDR3 has 13 amino acids. The CDR3 reads CASRYRRGGELFF. The CDR3 region has the DNA TGTGCCAGCAGGTATAGGAGGGGCGGGGAGCTGTTTTTT.

This clonotype is categorized as medium-sized. The rearrangement links TRBV27 to TRBJ1-1; D is unresolved. CDR3 length: 12 residues. With 6 bases removed from V and 1 base from J, the gap between germline ends came to 6 bases. The V gene's germline CDR1 is MNHEY and CDR2 SMNVEV (reference sequence). This CDR3 is CASRTANTEAFF. CDR3 DNA: TGTGCCAGCAGAACAGCGAACACTGAAGCTTTCTTT.

Concerning this clonotype: At one end the junction does not follow the germline gene, possibly because of a read error. This chain uses TRBV10-1 with TRBJ2-1; possibly TRBD2 for D (6 bases). CDR3 length: 12 residues. Germline V CDR1 and CDR2: WNHNN, SYGVQD (reference sequence). For the CDR3, the DNA is TGCGCCATCGCAGCTGGGAGGAGTGAGCGGTTCTTC. Encoded protein: CAIAAGRSERFF.

The chain recombines TRBV6-1 with TRBJ2-3; 13 nucleotides match TRBD2. CDR3 length: 21 amino acids. Unmatched junction bases numbered 19, after V lost 5 bases and J lost 2 bases. The germline CDR1 and CDR2 sequences are MNHNS and SASEGT. CDR3 loop: CASSHNLGFPGLAGSTDTQYF. For the CDR3, the DNA is TGTGCCAGCAGTCATAACTTAGGGTTCCCGGGACTAGCGGGATCCACAGATACGCAGTATTTT.

This clonotype was seen more than once but under ten times. The V and J genes are TRBV7-2 and TRBJ2-1, with D possibly matching TRBD2 (6 bases). The V and J ends lost 1 base and 9 bases respectively, with 13 bases between them. The CDR3 runs to 14 residues. Per germline, CDR1 SGHTA and CDR2 FQGNSA. The chain's CDR3 is CASSLGGRLGEQFF. CDR3 bases: TGTGCCAGCAGCTTAGGAGGGAGGCTCGGTGAGCAGTTCTTC.

Turning to this clonotype: Because it lacks the conserved phenylalanine or tryptophan at the end, this CDR3 is likely a read error. The gene calls are TRBV6-5 and TRBJ2-1; D unclear. TRBJ2-7 matches the DNA end more closely, so the J call is doubtful. Per the germline V gene, CDR1 is MNHEY and CDR2 is SVGAGI. The CDR3 extends over 13 amino acids. The CDR3 region has the DNA TGTGCCAGCAGTTATGCTGATTCCAACGAGCAGTACTTG. This sequence encodes CASSYADSNEQYL.

J is TRBJ2-5 and V is TRBV27; D might be TRBD1 or TRBD2, each matching 6 bases. The J call may be faulty, since TRBJ2-7 better matches the DNA end. This CDR3 has 12 residues. Germline lookup yields CDR1 MNHEY and CDR2 SMNVEV (reference sequence). In DNA, the CDR3 is TGTGCCAGCAAAGAGGGGGGCTACGAGCAGTACTTC. Translation gives CASKEGGYEQYF.

By share, this clonotype ranks as large (0.1 to 1%). V is TRBV7-2 and J is TRBJ2-3; 8 bases align to TRBD2. The CDR3 consists of 15 residues. Per the germline V gene, CDR1 is SGHTA and CDR2 is FQGNSA. The V and J ends lost 3 bases and 4 bases, in that order; junction bases with no gene match: 6. The CDR3, as DNA: TGTGCCAGCAGCTTTCGCAGCGGGAGCCCAGATACGCAGTATTTT. Amino acid sequence: CASSFRSGSPDTQYF. The whole variable domain, remainder taken from reference TRBV7-2 and TRBJ2-3, is GAGVSQSPSNKVTEKGKDVELRCDPISGHTALYWYRQSLGQGLEFLIYFQGNSAPDKSGLPSDRFSAERTGGSVSTLTIQRTQQEDSAVYLCASSFRSGSPDTQYFGPGTRLTVL.

The V and J genes are TRBV6-5 and TRBJ2-3, with 10 bases aligning to TRBD1. V shed 0 bases, J shed 5 bases, and the junction held 2 bases outside the gene matches. This CDR3 region has 15 residues. CDR1 and CDR2 (germline): MNHEY, SVGAGI. In DNA form, the CDR3 reads TGTGCCAGCAGTTACTCGGGACAGGGGAAAGATACGCAGTATTTT. Its protein product is CASSYSGQGKDTQYF.

In DNA form, the CDR3 reads TGTGCCAGCAGTCTACTCAGAGCGGGGTTCAGCTACGAGCAGTACTTC. The encoded protein is CASSLLRAGFSYEQYF. The V and J genes are TRBV28 and TRBJ2-5; TRBD2 agrees at 7 bases. The J call is in doubt because the DNA end fits TRBJ2-7 better. Per the germline V gene, CDR1 is MDHEN and CDR2 is SYDVKM. This CDR3 comprises 16 residues.

In its sample, this clonotype ranks as medium-sized. This chain connects TRBV7-8 to TRBJ2-1; 11 nucleotides line up with TRBD2. Trimming cost V 4 bases and J 6 bases; bases outside gene matches: 11. This CDR3 is built from 17 residues. Germline-derived CDR1 and CDR2 are SGHVS and FQNEAQ. DNA for the CDR3: TGTGCCAGCAGCTCAAGACTAGCGGGAAGTCAACTCAATGAGCAGTTCTTC. Translating it yields CASSSRLAGSQLNEQFF.

Judged by abundance, this clonotype is medium-sized. The chain recombines TRBV7-2 with TRBJ2-1; weak D call: TRBD2 (6 bases). Germline V gene lookup returns CDR1 SGHTA and CDR2 FQGNSA. V was cut by 4 bases and J by 0 bases, with 13 bases left in between. The CDR3 extends over 16 amino acids. The CDR3, as DNA: TGTGCCAGCAGCTGGCTAGCGATGAGCTCCTACAATGAGCAGTTCTTC. Its translation is CASSWLAMSSYNEQFF.

This clonotype has just a few counts. CDR3 protein: CASSQDRSGSGLEQFF. For the CDR3, the DNA is TGTGCCAGCAGCCAAGATAGGAGCGGGTCGGGACTTGAGCAGTTCTTC. This chain links TRBV4-2 with TRBJ2-1; tentative D call: TRBD2 (6 bases). This CDR3 is 16 amino acids long. The V gene lost 0 bases and the J gene lost 9 bases, with 18 bases spanning the gap. Germline CDR1 reads LGHNA; CDR2 reads YNFKEQ.

This sequence joins TRBV3-1 and TRBJ2-1; the D is unclear. Per germline, CDR1 LGHDT and CDR2 YNNKEL (reference sequence). Trimming pared 1 base from V and 7 bases from J, leaving 8 bases between. The CDR3 length is 13 residues. Here the CDR3 DNA reads TGTGCCAGCAGCCAAGGCATCGTAAATGAGCAGTTCTTC. Translation gives CASSQGIVNEQFF.